Presented here are 10 T cell receptor beta chains from one specimen sequenced in a study of regulatory T cells in long-lasting Graves disease. Both iRepertoire HTBI primers and Arm-PCR of CDR3 regions were used to build the TCR beta libraries. TCRdb re-analysed the multiplex PCR reads in MiXCR, keeping a single row per CDR3 protein. This sample has around 420,000 distinct CDR3 sequences, with over 14% found just once. Time point reported: newly diagnosed GD, antithyroid drugs for less than 3 months. PBMC-extracted RNA yielded the TCR library. In addition, the sample was reused for a study of T cells in Graves' hyperthyroidism and ophthalmopathy.

The starting material was peripheral blood mononuclear cells (PBMCs), obtained at new diagnosis, from a patient treated with antithyroid drugs. The origin of the receptors is a woman aged 40 to 50 with Graves disease.

Concerning this clonotype: A much larger clonotype is one base distant, so this may be a read error. The CDR3 DNA follows: TGTGCCAACAGCTTAGCGACTAGCGGGATAGATGAGCAGTTCTTC. Its translation: CANSLATSGIDEQFF. The chain recombines TRBV7-9 with TRBJ2-1; 11 bases align to TRBD2. The V gene's germline CDR1 is SEHNR and CDR2 FQNEAQ (reference sequence). The CDR3 spans 15 residues.

The chain recombines TRBV20-1 with TRBJ2-2; tentatively, D is TRBD1 or TRBD2 (7 bases each). Germline CDR1 and CDR2: DFQATT and SNEGSKA (reference sequence). Trimming removed 6 bases at V and 3 bases at J, with 14 bases between. CDR3 size: 14 residues. The CDR3 spells CSAGRGPYTGELFF. DNA of the CDR3: TGCAGTGCGGGGAGGGGGCCCTACACCGGGGAGCTGTTTTTT.

This clonotype was seen just once. The chain is built from TRBV4-1 and TRBJ2-7; 10 positions match TRBD1. CDR1 and CDR2 (germline): MGHRA, YSYEKL. The CDR3 runs 13 residues. V trimming: 4 bases; J trimming: 6 bases; junction bases outside the gene matches: 3. CDR3 sequence: CASSRDRGSEQYF. The CDR3 DNA reads as TGCGCCAGCAGCCGGGACAGGGGATCCGAGCAGTACTTC.

This clonotype was seen only a few times. The rearrangement joins TRBV5-6 to TRBJ1-5; D is possibly TRBD1 (6 bases). Trimming pared 3 bases from V and 7 bases from J, leaving 14 bases between. CDR3 size: 14 residues. Germline CDR1 reads SGHDT; CDR2 reads YYEEEE. The CDR3 DNA reads TGTGCCAGCAGCTATGGACAGCTTGTACAGCCCCAGCATTTT. Its protein is CASSYGQLVQPQHF. The full variable domain, in which reference TRBV5-6 and TRBJ1-5 provide the parts outside the CDR3, is DAGVTQSPTHLIKTRGQQVTLRCSPKSGHDTVSWYQQALGQGPQFIFQYYEEEERQRGNFPDRFSGHQFPNYSSELNVNALLLGDSALYLCASSYGQLVQPQHFGDGTRLSIL.

Many counts were recorded for this clonotype. The rearrangement links TRBV28 to TRBJ1-1, with D uncertain. Trimming cost V 5 bases and J 5 bases, with 6 bases left between them. The CDR3 covers 11 residues. Germline V CDR1 and CDR2: MDHEN, SYDVKM. The CDR3 reads CASSGWTEAFF. Written as DNA, the CDR3 is TGTGCCAGCAGTGGGTGGACTGAAGCTTTCTTT.

This clonotype was found a few times. This chain links TRBV11-3 with TRBJ2-5, with D possibly matching TRBD2 (5 bases). Trimming cost V 4 bases and J 2 bases, with 11 bases left between them. The CDR3 has 14 residues. Germline V gene lookup returns CDR1 SGHNT and CDR2 YENEEA. The CDR3 sequence: CASSSRLAQETQYF. As DNA, the CDR3 is TGTGCCAGCAGCTCTAGGCTAGCACAAGAGACCCAGTACTTC.

This chain joins TRBV9 and TRBJ2-3; possible D gene TRBD2, 5 bases. The CDR3 has 14 residues. From germline, CDR1 is SGDLS and CDR2 YYNGEE. The germline V and J ends were trimmed by 4 bases and 1 base, with 10 bases remaining between them. For the CDR3, the DNA is TGTGCCAGCAGCCACGGACTGCGCACAGATACGCAGTATTTT. This translates into CASSHGLRTDTQYF.

This chain links TRBV9 with TRBJ2-3; TRBD1 matches at 9 bases. This CDR3 has 16 amino acids. Germline lookup yields CDR1 SGDLS and CDR2 YYNGEE. The V segment lost 0 bases and the J segment 2 bases; nucleotides outside the gene matches: 4. CDR3 nucleotides: TGTGCCAGCAGCGTAGCTGGGACAGGGTTCACAGATACGCAGTATTTT. Encoded protein: CASSVAGTGFTDTQYF.

The table lists this clonotype with many counts. The chain has TRBV12-3 or TRBV12-4 and TRBJ1-2, with D perhaps TRBD1 (6 bases). The ends were cut back, 4 bases at V and 8 bases at J, with 20 bases in the middle. The CDR3 totals 15 residues. CDR3 bases: TGTGCCAGCAGTTCCAACGAGGGACAAACATTCGGCTACACCTTC. Protein product: CASSSNEGQTFGYTF.

This CDR3 reads CASSQTRGSYNEQFF. The CDR3 coding sequence is TGCGCCAGCAGCCAGACCAGGGGTAGCTACAATGAGCAGTTCTTC. The chain recombines TRBV4-1 with TRBJ2-1; a possible D gene is TRBD1 (6 bases). Trimming cost V 3 bases and J 3 bases, with 12 bases left between them. The CDR3 covers 15 residues. Germline CDR1 MGHRA, CDR2 YSYEKL.